What follows are 4 T cell receptor beta chains derived from one specimen sequenced in a study of coeliac disease. Some clones are missing from TCRdb's copy, which holds only in-frame ones; the method was immunoSEQ multiplex PCR. This sample has a few thousand clones, with roughly 71% found just once. Material for sequencing was lymphocytes from the gut lamina propria. The source of these receptors is a woman aged 40 to 49.

Written as DNA, the CDR3 is TGTGCCAGCTCACCGATCCAGGGGAGTCGAGGCAATGAGCAGTTCTTC. Its translation: CASSPIQGSRGNEQFF. The rearrangement links TRBV18 to TRBJ2-1; weak D call: TRBD1 (6 bases). In germline, CDR1 is KGHSH, CDR2 LQKENI. The V gene lost 3 bases and the J gene lost 6 bases, with 18 bases spanning the gap. The CDR3 contains 16 residues.

This clone was seen more than once but under ten times. The chain joins TRBV19 to TRBJ2-7, with 9 bases identical to TRBD2. CDR3 size: 16 residues. V gave up 4 bases and J gave up 2 bases; unmatched junction bases: 9. CDR1 is LNHDA, CDR2 SQIVND, per germline (reference sequence). CDR3 DNA: TGTGCCAGTAGTAGGGCTAGCGGGACGCAGACCTACGAGCAGTACTTC. Protein: CASSRASGTQTYEQYF.

V gene TRBV27 combines with J gene TRBJ2-7; TRBD1 is a possible D gene (6 bases). CDR3 size: 13 residues. CDR1 and CDR2 (germline): MNHEY, SMNVEV (reference sequence). V dropped 4 bases and J dropped 4 bases, with 11 bases sitting between them. CDR3 protein: CASSYRAEYEQYF. The CDR3 DNA reads TGTGCCAGCAGTTACAGGGCGGAATACGAGCAGTACTTC.

CDR3 nucleotide sequence: TGTGCCAGCAGCCCACGACAGGGGTCGAACACTGAAGCTTTCTTT. Translation: CASSPRQGSNTEAFF. The chain employs TRBV7-2 and TRBJ1-1; 8 bases are shared with TRBD1. This CDR3 comprises 15 residues. V lost 5 bases, J lost 1 base, and 6 bases stayed unmatched. Germline CDR1 SGHTA, CDR2 FQGNSA.